The 13 T cell receptor beta chains given below trace back to one sample, sequenced in a study of metastatic and nonmetastatic thyroid tumors. TCRdb re-clonotyped the PCR reads via MiXCR. The repertoire includes about 28,000 clones, around 3.9% of them detected once, and 3% to 3.5% sits in the top ten. Until they underwent thyroid surgery, no patient had received any treatment. The sample comprised blood. The source is a male donor with papillary thyroid cancer or a benign thyroid nodule (not recorded which). Some clones in this sample may be carry-over from other donors' samples.

The table lists this clone with a few counts. At one end, the junction sequence differs from germline, possibly due to a read error. The gene calls are TRBV6-5 and TRBJ2-7; D not certain. Germline V CDR1 and CDR2: MNHEY, SVGAGI. This CDR3 region has 15 residues. In DNA, the CDR3 is TGTGCAAGCAGTTACTCCCCTTCCGGGTCCTACGAGCATTACTTC. The encoded protein is CASSYSPSGSYEHYF.

The rearrangement links TRBV7-8 to TRBJ1-2; 8 positions match TRBD1. Per germline, CDR1 SGHVS and CDR2 FQNEAQ. The V gene end was trimmed by 4 bases and the J gene end by 4 bases; junction bases not matched to a gene: 8. The CDR3 sequence is 15 residues long. CDR3: CASSSDRVFSYGYTF. The CDR3 DNA follows: TGTGCCAGCAGCTCGGACAGGGTTTTTTCCTATGGCTACACCTTC.

There are a few counts of this clone. This sequence joins TRBV3-1 and TRBJ1-2; D is perhaps TRBD1 (5 bases). Trimming shortened V by 4 bases and J by 8 bases, and 17 bases separated the two germline ends. The germline V gene has CDR1 LGHDT and CDR2 YNNKEL (reference sequence). This CDR3 contains 14 residues. The CDR3 spells CASSLTGNMGGYTF. The CDR3 region has the DNA TGTGCCAGCAGCCTCACAGGAAATATGGGAGGCTACACCTTC.

This clone was observed a handful of times. The rearrangement uses TRBV2 and TRBJ2-3; TRBD2 matches at 12 bases. V shed 6 bases and J 3 bases; nucleotides not matched to a gene: 7. Germline-derived CDR1 and CDR2 are SNHLY and FYNNEI. The CDR3 is made up of 16 amino acids. The CDR3 DNA is TGTGCCAGCAGCGTACTAGCGGGAGGACGGACAGATACGCAGTATTTT. It encodes CASSVLAGGRTDTQYF.

The chain uses TRBV6-6 and TRBJ2-7, with D perhaps TRBD2 (5 bases). Germline values: CDR1 MNHNY, CDR2 SVGAGI (reference sequence). This CDR3 has 14 amino acids. The V gene lost 2 bases and the J gene lost 3 bases, with 11 bases spanning the gap. This CDR3 is CASSYDTTSYEQYF. The CDR3, as DNA: TGTGCCAGCAGTTACGATACAACTAGCTACGAGCAGTACTTC.

At least ten counts were recorded for this clone. The V and J genes are TRBV5-1 and TRBJ1-4; 9 bases line up with TRBD1. Germline CDR1 and CDR2: SGHRS and YFSETQ. J lost 6 bases, V lost 4 bases, and 4 bases had no gene match. This CDR3 region has 14 residues. CDR3 amino acids: CASSVQGADEKLFF. CDR3 sequence (DNA): TGCGCCAGCAGCGTACAGGGGGCGGATGAAAAACTGTTTTTT. Combining the CDR3 with reference TRBV5-1 and TRBJ1-4 gives the whole variable domain KAGVTQTPRYLIKTRGQQVTLSCSPISGHRSVSWYQQTPGQGLQFLFEYFSETQRNKGNFPGRFSGRQFSNSRSEMNVSTLELGDSALYLCASSVQGADEKLFFGSGTQLSVL.

As to this clone: One end of the junction fails to match germline, which may point to a read error. The chain recombines TRBV6-1 with TRBJ2-7; TRBD1 might be the D (5 bases). Germline values: CDR1 MNHNS, CDR2 SASEGT. The CDR3 spans 15 residues. This chain's CDR3 is CANSDDRLHSYGQYF. CDR3 DNA: TGTGCCAACAGTGATGACAGACTCCACTCCTACGGGCAGTACTTC.

At least ten counts were recorded for this clone. The rearrangement joins TRBV20-1 to TRBJ2-3; TRBD1 or TRBD2 may be the D gene (5 bases each). Deletions cut 0 bases from V and 2 bases from J, with 15 bases between. The germline V gene has CDR1 DFQATT and CDR2 SNEGSKA (reference sequence). This CDR3 has 16 amino acids. The DNA for the CDR3 is TGCAGTGCTAGAGATCGGGGCGGAAGTTCCACAGATACGCAGTATTTT. Its translation: CSARDRGGSSTDTQYF.

This clone is labeled medium-sized (0.01 to 0.1%). The gene calls are TRBV6-5 and TRBJ1-1; D possibly corresponds to TRBD1 (6 bases). Germline CDR1 is MNHEY and CDR2 is SVGAGI. The length of the CDR3 is 14 residues. V lost 2 bases, J lost 10 bases, and 17 bases lay in between. The CDR3 here is CASSYGGGVEGAFF. The CDR3 nucleotides are TGTGCCAGCAGTTACGGCGGGGGCGTTGAGGGAGCTTTCTTT.

This clone occurred many times. The CDR3 bases are TGCGCCAGCAGCTTGGATCCAGCGGGGTACAATGAGCAGTTCTTC. This encodes CASSLDPAGYNEQFF. The chain joins TRBV5-1 to TRBJ2-1, with TRBD2 matching over 7 bases. Unmatched junction bases numbered 4, after V lost 0 bases and J lost 4 bases. This CDR3 is 15 amino acids long. Germline V gene data show CDR1 as SGHRS and CDR2 as YFSETQ.

As regards this clone: Relative to the germline gene, one junction end is altered; a read error may explain this. V usage is TRBV28 and J usage is TRBJ2-1; TRBD2 matches 7 bases. The germline CDR1 and CDR2 sequences are MDHEN and SYDVKM. This CDR3 spans 14 amino acids. DNA for the CDR3: TGTGCCAGCAGCTTATTGAGGGACTACAAAGAGGAGTTCTTC. Translating gives CASSLLRDYKEEFF.

This clone was counted only a few times. The chain combines TRBV14 with TRBJ2-7; 9 bases are a match to TRBD1. V was clipped by 6 bases and J by 7 bases; unmatched bases: 13. CDR3 length: 15 residues. CDR1 SGHDN and CDR2 FVKESK come from the germline V gene. In DNA form, the CDR3 reads TGTGCCAGCAGTTACTCAGGGACAGGGATGCAAGAGCAGTACTTC. This codes for CASSYSGTGMQEQYF.

In its sample, this clone was seen many times. This clone may be a read error of a much larger clone one base away. The genes are TRBV6-1 and TRBJ1-5; no clear D gene. Germline lookup yields CDR1 MNHNS and CDR2 SASEGT. Between the trimmed V and J ends, which lost 8 bases and 4 bases, there was a span of 15 bases. The CDR3 has 14 residues. CDR3 in amino acids: CASEPWTLNQPQHF. The CDR3 coding sequence is TGTGCCAGCGAGCCCTGGACTCTGAATCAGCCCCAGCATTTT.